These 20 T cell receptor beta chains share one sample of origin, sequenced in a study of Graves' ophthalmopathy and Graves' hyperthyroidism. Amplified TCR beta CDR3 regions were obtained using RNA transcripts as template. HTBI-primed RT-PCR formed the first round, and a multiplex PCR formed the second. TCRdb ran MiXCR on the multiplex PCR reads and lists one entry per CDR3 protein. The sample lists around 400,000 distinct CDR3 sequences; over 20% were seen once. Sequencing used peripheral blood. The receptors here all came from a woman aged 18-29 years with stable Graves' hyperthyroidism.

The chain recombines TRBV9 with TRBJ1-2; D is ambiguous. The V gene's germline CDR1 is SGDLS and CDR2 YYNGEE. The CDR3 sequence is 14 residues long. V lost 3 bases and J 1 base, leaving 10 bases between the germline ends. The CDR3 spells CASSASPDNYGYTF. The CDR3 nucleotides are TGTGCCAGCAGCGCATCCCCGGATAACTATGGCTACACCTTC.

The J gene is TRBJ2-5, the V gene TRBV29-1; possibly TRBD1 or TRBD2 for D (5 bases each). Germline V CDR1 and CDR2: SQVTM, ANQGSEA. The CDR3 runs to 15 residues. Trimming left V 4 bases short and J 0 bases short, with 15 bases between. This chain's CDR3 is CSVVSFGTHQETQYF. In DNA, the CDR3 is TGCAGCGTTGTGTCATTCGGGACGCACCAAGAGACCCAGTACTTC.

This clonotype was observed at least ten times. The V and J genes are TRBV27 and TRBJ2-2; D is unclear. CDR1 is MNHEY, CDR2 SMNVEV, per germline (reference sequence). The CDR3 has 15 amino acids. The ends were cut back, 3 bases at V and 6 bases at J, with 14 bases in the middle. The CDR3 spells CASSFRAPKAGELFF. The CDR3 nucleotides are TGTGCCAGCAGTTTCCGGGCTCCAAAGGCCGGGGAGCTGTTTTTT.

This clonotype appeared many times. The V gene is TRBV7-3, the J gene TRBJ1-2; tentatively, D is TRBD1 (5 bases). The germline V gene encodes CDR1 SGHTA and CDR2 FQGTGA. The CDR3 sequence is 13 residues long. V was trimmed by 5 bases and J by 6 bases, leaving 13 bases between them. As DNA, the CDR3 is TGTGCCAGCAGCCCTGACGGGACGGATGGCTACACCTTC. It translates to CASSPDGTDGYTF.

This chain links TRBV12-3 or TRBV12-4 with TRBJ1-2; D is unresolved. The CDR3 is 13 residues long. V was shortened by 6 bases and J by 8 bases, with 16 bases between the two germline ends. CDR3 DNA: TGTGCCAGCAGCCCGTTTGTTATCTACGGCTACACCTTC. Translated: CASSPFVIYGYTF.

The chain uses TRBV28 and TRBJ1-2, with 11 bases aligning to TRBD1. Germline V CDR1 and CDR2: MDHEN, SYDVKM. The CDR3 runs 15 residues. V dropped 3 bases and J dropped 6; count of bases not matched to a gene: 6. CDR3 nucleotides: TGTGCCAGCAGTTTTCCCTTGGGACAGGGGGATGGCTACACCTTC. Its translation is CASSFPLGQGDGYTF.

The J gene is TRBJ1-1, the V gene TRBV5-1, with unresolved D. Trimming removed 2 bases from V and 2 bases from J, with 7 bases in between. This CDR3 spans 13 amino acids. Germline V gene sequence: CDR1 SGHRS, CDR2 YFSETQ. As DNA, the CDR3 is TGCGCCAGCAGCTTCCGCATTAACACTGAAGCTTTCTTT. Translating gives CASSFRINTEAFF.

The rearrangement joins TRBV7-2 to TRBJ1-1; a possible D gene is TRBD1 (5 bases). Germline CDR1 and CDR2: SGHTA and FQGNSA. The V end was cut by 1 base, the J end by 10 bases, with 16 bases between. The CDR3 contains 14 residues. The CDR3 sequence is CASSLVSGLWGAFF. CDR3 bases: TGTGCCAGCAGCTTAGTTTCAGGGCTGTGGGGAGCTTTCTTT.

This clonotype was found many times. The V gene is TRBV29-1, the J gene TRBJ2-5, with D possibly called TRBD1 or TRBD2 (6 bases each). V was shortened by 6 bases and J by 5 bases, with 19 bases between the two germline ends. Germline V gives CDR1 SQVTM, CDR2 ANQGSEA. The CDR3 extends over 14 amino acids. CDR3 nucleotide sequence: TGCAGCGTCTGTACCCCCGGGGGCCGGGAGACCCAGTACTTC. Amino acid sequence: CSVCTPGGRETQYF.

This clonotype has at least ten counts. The J gene is TRBJ1-1, the V gene TRBV6-2 or TRBV6-3, with D possibly TRBD1 on 6 matching bases. The V and J ends lost 6 bases and 3 bases respectively, with 17 bases between them. The CDR3 is 15 amino acids. The germline V gene has CDR1 MNHEY and CDR2 SVGEGT. CDR3 residues: CASRPSGTRHTEAFF. CDR3 nucleotides: TGTGCCAGCAGACCCTCCGGGACAAGGCACACTGAAGCTTTCTTT.

As for this clonotype: It may be a read error: a sequence one base away is much more abundant. This chain joins TRBV28 and TRBJ1-1; D not certain. There are 10 residues in the CDR3. The germline CDR1 and CDR2 sequences are MDHEN and SYDVKM. V shed 7 bases and J shed 3 bases, with 3 bases lying between them. The CDR3 nucleotides are TGTGCCAGCATAGACACTGAAGCTTTCTTT. Residues: CASIDTEAFF.

This clonotype was seen repeatedly, ten times or more. The CDR3 DNA follows: TGTGCCAGCAGCCTGGCGGGGCCGAACACCGGGGAGCTGTTTTTT. This encodes CASSLAGPNTGELFF. The J gene is TRBJ2-2, the V gene TRBV6-2 or TRBV6-3; tentative D call: TRBD2 (6 bases). Trimming took off 6 bases at V and 0 bases at J, with 11 bases between the two ends. The CDR3 has 15 residues. Germline-derived CDR1 and CDR2 are MNHEY and SVGEGT.

This clonotype was observed at least ten times. This chain connects TRBV24-1 to TRBJ2-4, with D possibly TRBD2 on 6 matching bases. Germline CDR1 reads KGHDR; CDR2 reads SFDVKD. Trimming left V 9 bases short and J 3 bases short, with 14 bases between. This CDR3 contains 14 residues. CDR3 in amino acids: CATEGTEVKNIQYF. The CDR3 bases are TGTGCCACCGAAGGGACTGAAGTCAAAAACATTCAGTACTTC.

This clonotype has at least ten counts. The chain combines TRBV5-1 with TRBJ2-7; a weak D match, TRBD1 (6 bases). Trimming pared 5 bases from V and 0 bases from J, leaving 12 bases between. The germline CDR1 and CDR2 sequences are SGHRS and YFSETQ. The CDR3 extends over 14 amino acids. The CDR3 protein is CASRAGTSSYEQYF. The DNA of the CDR3 is TGCGCCAGCAGGGCCGGGACATCCTCCTACGAGCAGTACTTC.

Many counts were recorded for this clonotype. The chain couples TRBV4-1 to TRBJ1-2, with no clear D. Per the germline V gene, CDR1 is MGHRA and CDR2 is YSYEKL. This CDR3 has 15 residues. Trimming took 3 bases from V and 5 from J, leaving 16 bases between them. The CDR3 spells CASSQGRPEEYGYTF. In DNA, the CDR3 is TGCGCCAGCAGCCAGGGGAGGCCGGAGGAATATGGCTACACCTTC.

The chain recombines TRBV6-1 with TRBJ1-1; D remains unclear. CDR1 and CDR2 (germline): MNHNS, SASEGT. CDR3 size: 12 residues. V lost 11 bases and J 0 bases, leaving 10 bases between the germline ends. The CDR3 bases are TGTGCCTCCCAAACGATGAACACTGAAGCTTTCTTT. It codes for CASQTMNTEAFF.

This clonotype was recorded at least ten times. CDR3 sequence reads: CSARGSSGANVLTF. As DNA, the CDR3 is TGCAGTGCTAGGGGGTCCTCTGGGGCCAACGTCCTGACTTTC. The chain combines TRBV20-1 with TRBJ2-6, with no clear D. V dropped 3 bases and J dropped 0 bases, with 6 bases sitting between them. Germline loops: CDR1 DFQATT, CDR2 SNEGSKA (reference sequence). The CDR3 covers 14 residues.

Ten or more counts support this clonotype. This chain joins TRBV4-2 and TRBJ2-2, with 13 positions matching TRBD2. CDR3 length: 17 amino acids. Trimming cost V 5 bases and J 6 bases; bases outside gene matches: 9. The V gene's germline CDR1 is LGHNA and CDR2 YNFKEQ. The chain's CDR3 is CASSAGLAGEDAGELFF. CDR3 DNA: TGTGCCAGCAGCGCAGGACTAGCGGGAGAGGACGCCGGGGAGCTGTTTTTT.

This clonotype was observed many times. The chain links TRBV12-3 or TRBV12-4 to TRBJ2-7, with D possibly TRBD2 on 6 matching bases. The length of the CDR3 is 18 residues. V gave up 0 bases and J gave up 0 bases, with 18 bases separating them. CDR3 nucleotide sequence: TGTGCCAGCAGTTTAGCTTACTTTCTGGACGGGAGCTCCTACGAGCAGTACTTC. Translated: CASSLAYFLDGSSYEQYF.

This clonotype has a count of ten or more. The V gene is TRBV29-1, the J gene TRBJ1-1, with D unclear. V was clipped by 3 bases and J by 7 bases, with 15 bases between them. CDR3 length equals 13 residues. From germline, CDR1 is SQVTM and CDR2 ANQGSEA. The CDR3 sequence is CSVESWQRGEAFF. In DNA form, the CDR3 reads TGCAGCGTTGAGAGTTGGCAGCGGGGTGAAGCTTTCTTT. The whole variable domain, remainder taken from reference TRBV29-1 and TRBJ1-1, is SAVISQKPSRDICQRGTSLTIQCQVDSQVTMMFWYRQQPGQSLTLIATANQGSEATYESGFVIDKFPISRPNLTFSTLTVSNMSPEDSSIYLCSVESWQRGEAFFGQGTRLTVV.